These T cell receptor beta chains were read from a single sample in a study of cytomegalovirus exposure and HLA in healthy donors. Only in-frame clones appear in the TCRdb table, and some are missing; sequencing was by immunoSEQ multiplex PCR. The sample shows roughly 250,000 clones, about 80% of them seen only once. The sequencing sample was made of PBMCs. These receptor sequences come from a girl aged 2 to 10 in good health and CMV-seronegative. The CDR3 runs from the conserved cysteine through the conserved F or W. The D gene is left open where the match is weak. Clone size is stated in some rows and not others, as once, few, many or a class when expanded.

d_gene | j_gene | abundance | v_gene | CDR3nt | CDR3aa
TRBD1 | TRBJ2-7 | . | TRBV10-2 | TGCGCCAGCAGTCCGACAGGGGGCCCCTACGAGCAGTACTTC | CASSPTGGPYEQYF
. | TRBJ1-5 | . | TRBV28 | TGTGCCACCGACTATCTTTCGGGTCGCAATCAGCCCCAGCATTTT | CATDYLSGRNQPQHF
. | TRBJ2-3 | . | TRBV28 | TGTGCCAGCAGTCTCCGGTGGGATACGCAGTATTTT | CASSLRWDTQYF
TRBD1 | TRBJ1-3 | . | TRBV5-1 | TGCGCCAGCAGACTAAGACAGGGCTCTGGAAACACCATATATTTT | CASRLRQGSGNTIYF
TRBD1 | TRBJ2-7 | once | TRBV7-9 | TGTGCCAGCAGCTCAAACCGGGACAGGGGGTCGGACGAGCAGTACTTC | CASSSNRDRGSDEQYF
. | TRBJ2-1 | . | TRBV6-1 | TGTGCCAGCAGAAGTCCTACTTCCTACAATGAGCAGTTCTTC | CASRSPTSYNEQFF
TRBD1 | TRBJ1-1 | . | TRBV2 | TGTGCCAGCAGGGAAGAACAGGGGTGGGGAACTGAAGCTTTCTTT | CASREEQGWGTEAFF
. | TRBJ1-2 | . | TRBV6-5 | TGTGCCAGCAGTTACGACCTGGGGCGGATGGGCTACACCTTC | CASSYDLGRMGYTF
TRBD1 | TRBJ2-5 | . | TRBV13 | TGTGCCAGCAGCTTACTCCGGGACAGGGGTTGGGAGACCCAGTACTTC | CASSLLRDRGWETQYF
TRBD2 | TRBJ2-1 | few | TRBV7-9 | TGTGCCAGCAGCGTTAGCGGGTACAATGAGCAGTTCTTC | CASSVSGYNEQFF
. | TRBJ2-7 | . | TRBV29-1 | TGCAGCGTTGGGACAGACGAGCAGTACTTC | CSVGTDEQYF
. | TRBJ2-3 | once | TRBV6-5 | TGTGCCAGCAATGCCGGGACAAACACAGATACGCAGTATTTT | CASNAGTNTDTQYF
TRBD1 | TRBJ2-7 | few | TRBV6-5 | TGTGCCAGCAGCCCCGGACAGGGGAAGTACGAGCAGTACTTC | CASSPGQGKYEQYF
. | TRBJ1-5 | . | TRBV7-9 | TGTGCCAGCAGCTTAGCGGGGCTACAGCCCCAGCATTTT | CASSLAGLQPQHF
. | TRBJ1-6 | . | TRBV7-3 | TGTGCCAGCAGCTTAACCCCCAGGGATTCACCCCTCCACTTT | CASSLTPRDSPLHF
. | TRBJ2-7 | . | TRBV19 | TGTGCCAGTAGTGTCAGGGATCTGATCGCTCCCTACGAGCAGTACTTC | CASSVRDLIAPYEQYF
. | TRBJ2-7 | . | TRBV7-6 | TGTGCCAGCAGCCTCGAGCGGGCCAGCTACGAGCAGTACTTC | CASSLERASYEQYF
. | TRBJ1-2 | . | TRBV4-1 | TGCGCCAGCAGCCACCTCACAGTTAACTATGGCTACACCTTC | CASSHLTVNYGYTF
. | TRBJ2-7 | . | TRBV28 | TGTGCCAGCAGTTTAGGGAGGCACGAGCAGTACTTC | CASSLGRHEQYF
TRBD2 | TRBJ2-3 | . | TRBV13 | TGTGCCAGCAGGAGCGGGGGGGCCGATGTGCAGTATTTT | CASRSGGADVQYF
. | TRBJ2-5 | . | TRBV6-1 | TGTGCCAGCAGTGGGAGAACCCGAGGGGAGACCCAGTACTTC | CASSGRTRGETQYF
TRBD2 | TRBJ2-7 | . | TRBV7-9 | TGTGCCAGCAGCTTTCCCCGACTAGCGGGACCAGGGGCCGACTACGAGCAGTACTTC | CASSFPRLAGPGADYEQYF
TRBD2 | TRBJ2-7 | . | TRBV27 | TGTGCCAGCAGTACCCCCGGGGGGGCCTACGAGCAGTACTTC | CASSTPGGAYEQYF
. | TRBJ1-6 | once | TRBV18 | TGTGCCAGCTCACCAGCGACCGGGTCCTATAATTCACCCCTCCACTTT | CASSPATGSYNSPLHF
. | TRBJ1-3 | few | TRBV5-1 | TGCGCCAGCAGCGCAGGGGATGCTGGAAACACCATATATTTT | CASSAGDAGNTIYF
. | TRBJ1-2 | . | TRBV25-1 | TGTGCCAGCAGTCCCCTCGTCAGGGGCAATGGCTACACCTTC | CASSPLVRGNGYTF
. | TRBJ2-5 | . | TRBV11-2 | TGTGCCAGCAGCTCCCCCCCTAGGGGTCCAGTAGAGACCCAGTACTTC | CASSSPPRGPVETQYF
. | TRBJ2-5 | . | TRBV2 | TGCGCCAGCACCGAGAGTGCGACTGGAGAGACCCAGTACTTC | CASTESATGETQYF
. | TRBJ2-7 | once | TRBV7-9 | TGTTCCAGCAGCCCCACCATTAGCAGAAGCACCGGCAACGAGCAGTACTTC | CSSSPTISRSTGNEQYF
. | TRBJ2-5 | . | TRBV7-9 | TGTGCCAGCAGCTTAGAGACAGACCAAGAGACCCAGTACTTC | CASSLETDQETQYF
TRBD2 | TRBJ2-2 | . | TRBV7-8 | TGTGCCAGCAGCTCGCCCCACCTCTCTAGCGGGAGGGCCACCGGGGAGCTGTTTTTT | CASSSPHLSSGRATGELFF
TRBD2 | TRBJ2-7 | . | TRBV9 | TGTGCCAGCAGCGTCAGCTCACTAGCGTCAAACTACGAGCAGTACTTC | CASSVSSLASNYEQYF
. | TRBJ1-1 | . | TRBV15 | TGTGCCACCAGCAGCCCATACCGGGACACCAAAGAGAACACTGAAGCTTTCTTT | CATSSPYRDTKENTEAFF
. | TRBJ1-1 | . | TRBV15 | TGTGCCACCAGCAGAGTTGTCTCTGAAGCTTTCTTT | CATSRVVSEAFF
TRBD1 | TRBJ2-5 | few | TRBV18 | TGTGCCAGCTCAGCCCAGGACAGGGTCAGTGGGGAGACCCAGTACTTC | CASSAQDRVSGETQYF
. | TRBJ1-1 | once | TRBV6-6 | TGTGCCAGCAGTGGAGATTACACTGAAACTTTCTTT | CASSGDYTETFF